This T cell receptor (beta chain) emerged from a study of shared clonotypes between healthy human individuals. Study-level results: Generally, naive subsets came out with larger estimated richness than memory subsets. Limitation of the genetic and exposure-history diversity represented came from the few donors. Non-shared clonotypes had lower generation probabilities than clonotypes shared by all four sorted-subset donors.

The repertoire was sequenced with immunoSEQ multiplex PCR; TCRdb's copy has only in-frame clones and lacks some. The sample yields 2 million to 2.5 million clones, more than 85% seen once. Comments on this clone: The antigen is unknown. One end of the junction fails to match germline, which may point to a read error.

Those who donated, Caucasian adults without exception, all lived in Nashville, Tennessee. This TCR came from a young man in good health. Some clones in this sample may be carry-over from other donors' samples. The sequencing sample was made of naive CD4+ T cells from PBMCs. Regarding subset: CD45RA+ positively selected.

In DNA form, the CDR3 reads TGTGCCAGCAGCTTAGCAGACCTCGGGGGGAGTTTT. Residues: CASSLADLGGSF. The chain combines TRBV7-9 with TRBJ1-1; possible D gene TRBD1, 5 bases. The germline CDR1 and CDR2 sequences are SEHNR and FQNEAQ (reference sequence). This CDR3 comprises 12 residues.